This TCR beta chain was observed in a study of blood T cell repertoires in COVID-19 (dated by TCRdb to about 2020). For context, the study as a whole: Samples covering the acute and convalescent phases of COVID-19 were provided by collaborators in the United States, Italy and Spain. Deeply sampled blood TCRbeta repertoires from subjects exposed to, actively infected with, or recovered from COVID-19 were included in the dataset. Nearly every sample came with metadata listing a de-identified subject ID, COVID-19 status, age in years and sex. Where HLA class I and class II types were available, the types were taken from metadata supplied by the sample provider, not from assay-based typing. The repertoires were released in a freely available public database intended as a resource for research on the immune response to SARS-CoV-2. The material from the prospective study consisted of cDNA or gDNA derived from T cells, B-cell-depleted T cells, or PBMCs. Samples came from the ongoing ImmuneRACE study (first 160 participants) plus 1,254 subjects from 6 global collaborators.

Reading from cysteine to phenylalanine, the CDR3 counts 18 amino acids. Only the CDR3 part of the read is kept: 54 bases, read in frame from the first base. According to the germline V gene (reference sequence), CDR1 reads WNHNN and CDR2 reads SYGVQD. V drops 4 bases and J drops 0 bases, leaving 16 bases in between. Study-wide conclusions, independent of this receptor: The quantity of clinical and demographic metadata differed by source and by participant and was supplied without curation.

The immunoSEQ Assay, a bias-controlled multiplex PCR, was used to amplify TCRbeta CDR3 regions from genomic DNA. The paper's data handling went like this. The number of nucleated cells in each sample was estimated by amplification of reference gene primers within the assay. To quantify the absolute abundance of each unique TCRbeta CDR3 rearrangement, sequence reads were collapsed and filtered. For each sample, productive Simpson clonality was calculated as the square root of Simpson's diversity index over productive rearrangements. In TCRdb, the immuneACCESS table is reduced to in-frame sequences with V and J assigned. These tables do not hold every clone; where another copy was compared, an unresolved V gene accounts for under half, and the others remain unexplained. The V and J calls and the clone size are those of that table, but D and trimming were determined from the DNA. The sample contains hundreds of thousands of clones, 70% to 90% of them found a single time. The top ten clonotypes cover over 1.3% of the sample.

A note on this clone: Its target antigen remains unknown. Base quality data are lacking; no much larger clone is found one base away.

Collaborating institutions collected whole blood in K2EDTA tubes following their own protocols. Collaborator samples were shipped for TCRbeta analysis as frozen whole blood, isolated PBMCs, or DNA extracted from either sample type. This TCR derives from a woman aged 25 to 39 with active or convalescent COVID-19. The sequence joins TRBV10-1 to TRBJ2-6; a tentative D match to TRBD1 spans 6 bases. Sequences were obtained from peripheral blood. The CDR3 reads as follows: CASSGVRQDISGANVLTF. The nucleotides are TGCGCCAGCAGTGGGGTACGACAGGACATCTCTGGGGCCAACGTCCTGACTTTC.